This entry features one T cell receptor beta chain sequence. What it binds is not known. These data belong to a study of T cell responses to AZD1222 COVID-19 vaccine. Study-wide results and limits: Females made up more of the donors, who were largely white British, and clonal diversity may have come out too low. AZD1222 recipients seropositive at baseline numbered only five to seven. Of spike-specific TCRs, nearly half reportedly target regions left unmutated in variants.

Libraries were prepared by immunoSEQ multiplex PCR; TCRdb keeps only in-frame clonotypes and omits some of them. Of some 150,000 clones listed, 88% are singletons. This receptor was obtained from an adult in good health. Specimen: peripheral blood, collected on day 0 of AZD1222 vaccination.

CDR3 residues: CAWSDPLNRPNNEQFF. The CDR3 nucleotides are TGTGCCTGGAGTGACCCCCTTAACAGGCCAAACAATGAGCAGTTCTTC. The chain uses TRBV30 and TRBJ2-1; weak D call: TRBD1 (5 bases). This CDR3 is 16 amino acids long. V was shortened by 1 base and J by 5 bases, with 18 bases between the two germline ends. Germline-derived CDR1 and CDR2 are GTSNPN and SVGIG (reference sequence).